Described below is a single T cell receptor beta chain sequence and its context. Antigen: not known. CDR1 GTSNPN and CDR2 SVGIG come from the germline V gene (reference sequence). With 1 base clipped from V and 3 bases from J, the junction kept 5 bases outside the gene matches. This CDR3 region has 14 residues. The record originates from a study of T-cell memory formation after mild COVID-19. Study details: TCR clusters showed largely donor specificity.

Each CDR3 protein is one row after TCRdb ran MiXCR on the 5' RACE reads. The sample contains 410,000 or so distinct CDR3 sequences, 20% to 30% of which appear only once. Study-level points and caveats: Nothing confirmed that second-wave clones peaking on day 37 were specific for SARS-CoV-2. Clones that got smaller from day 15 to 85 had even CD4/CD8, while clones growing later tipped toward CD4+.

Source material: PBMCs or a T cell subset sorted from them (not recorded which). The rearrangement uses TRBV30 and TRBJ2-5; TRBD1 matches 7 bases. The clonotype comes from an adult woman who had mild COVID-19 (a few samples of this study predate the infection). Cell type and time point are not known. CDR3 nucleotide sequence: TGTGCCTGGAGTGAGGAGACAGGGAAAGAGACCCAGTACTTC. Translation: CAWSEETGKETQYF. Combining the CDR3 with reference TRBV30 and TRBJ2-5 gives the whole variable domain SQTIHQWPATLVQPVGSPLSLECTVEGTSNPNLYWYRQAAGRGLQLLFYSVGIGQISSEVPQNLSASRPQDRQFILSSKKLLLSDSGFYLCAWSEETGKETQYFGPGTRLLVL.